This TCR beta chain was sequenced in a study of blood T cell repertoires in COVID-19. Study-wide context: COVID-19 samples from acute and convalescent phases originated in the United States, Italy and Spain. T cells, B-cell-depleted T cells, or PBMCs supplied cDNA or gDNA.

As handled by the study authors: Counts of nucleated cells, estimated from reference gene primer amplification, were obtained. Here immunoSEQ multiplex PCR was the method, and the copy in TCRdb shows in-frame clones only, minus some. V, J and clone size are those of that table, while D and trimming were read from the DNA. The sample consists of some 120,000 clones, less than 90% of them appearing once. The CDR3 totals 15 residues. Losses at the gene ends were 0 bases for V and 7 bases for J; bases not matched to a gene: 3. Germline CDR1 LGHDT, CDR2 YNNKEL (reference sequence). Source material: peripheral blood. This sequence was found in a woman in her 30s who had recovered from COVID-19. The rearrangement joins TRBV3-1 (or the pseudogene TRBV3-2) to TRBJ2-1, with 10 bases lining up with TRBD2. The CDR3 is CASSQEGLARNEQFF. The CDR3 DNA is TGTGCCAGCAGCCAAGAGGGACTAGCGAGAAATGAGCAGTTCTTC.